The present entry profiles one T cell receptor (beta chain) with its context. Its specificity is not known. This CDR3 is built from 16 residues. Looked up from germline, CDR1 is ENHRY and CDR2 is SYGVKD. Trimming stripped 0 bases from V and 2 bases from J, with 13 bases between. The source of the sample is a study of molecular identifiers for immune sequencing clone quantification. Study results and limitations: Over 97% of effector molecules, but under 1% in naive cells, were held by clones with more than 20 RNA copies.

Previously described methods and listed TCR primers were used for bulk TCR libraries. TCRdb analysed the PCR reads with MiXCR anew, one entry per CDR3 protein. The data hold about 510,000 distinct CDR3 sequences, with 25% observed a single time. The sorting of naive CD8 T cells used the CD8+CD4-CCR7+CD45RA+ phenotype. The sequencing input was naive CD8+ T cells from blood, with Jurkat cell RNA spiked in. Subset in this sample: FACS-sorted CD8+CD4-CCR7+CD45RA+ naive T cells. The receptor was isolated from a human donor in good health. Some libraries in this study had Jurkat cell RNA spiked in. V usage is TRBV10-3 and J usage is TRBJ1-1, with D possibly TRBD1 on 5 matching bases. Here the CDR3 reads CAISESTRGTNTEAFF. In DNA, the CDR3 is TGTGCCATCAGTGAGTCAACGCGGGGGACTAACACTGAAGCTTTCTTT.